The present TCR beta chain was sequenced within a study of T cell responses to AZD1222 COVID-19 vaccine. Study results and limitations: Vaccination with two AZD1222 doses was followed by a rise in Spike-specific TCR breadth and depth.

The CDR3 length is 13 residues. The germline gives CDR1 SGDLS, CDR2 YYNGEE. The V end was cut by 2 bases, the J end by 7 bases, with 13 bases between. Worth noting for this clone: As yet, its antigen is unknown.

Repertoires were generated with immunoSEQ multiplex PCR, while TCRdb's copy carries only in-frame clones and drops some. The table has 150,000 to 200,000 clones, roughly 91% seen once. The rearrangement joins TRBV9 to TRBJ2-7; possibly TRBD1 or TRBD2 for D (5 bases each). The TCR sequence derives from an adult who received the MenACWY meningococcal vaccine as a control. The sequencing used peripheral blood, collected 28 days after the second dose of the MenACWY control vaccine. The CDR3, as DNA: TGTGCCAGCAGCGTCGGGGCCGAAGGGGAGCAGTACTTC. It encodes CASSVGAEGEQYF.